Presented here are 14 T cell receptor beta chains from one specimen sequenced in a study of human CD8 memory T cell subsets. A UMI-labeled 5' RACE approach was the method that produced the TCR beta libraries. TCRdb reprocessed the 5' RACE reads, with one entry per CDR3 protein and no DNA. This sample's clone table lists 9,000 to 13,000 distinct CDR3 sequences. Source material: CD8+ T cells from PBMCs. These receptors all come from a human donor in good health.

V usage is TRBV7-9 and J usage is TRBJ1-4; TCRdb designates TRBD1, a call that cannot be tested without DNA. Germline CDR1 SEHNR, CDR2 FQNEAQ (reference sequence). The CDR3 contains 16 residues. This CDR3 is CASSLARLGAGEKLFF.

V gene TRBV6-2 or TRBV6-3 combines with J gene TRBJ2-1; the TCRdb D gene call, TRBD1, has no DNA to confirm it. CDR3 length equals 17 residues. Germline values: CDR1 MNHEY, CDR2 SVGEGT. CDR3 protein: CASSYFGQSPLLNEQFF.

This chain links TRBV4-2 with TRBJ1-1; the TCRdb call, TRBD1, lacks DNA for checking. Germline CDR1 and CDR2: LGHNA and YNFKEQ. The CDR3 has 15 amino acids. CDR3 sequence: CASSQGQGRDTEAFF.

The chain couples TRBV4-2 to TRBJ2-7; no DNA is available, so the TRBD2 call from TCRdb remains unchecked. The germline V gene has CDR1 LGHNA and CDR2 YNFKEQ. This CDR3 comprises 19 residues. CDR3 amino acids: CASSPNSLGGGLGTYEQYF.

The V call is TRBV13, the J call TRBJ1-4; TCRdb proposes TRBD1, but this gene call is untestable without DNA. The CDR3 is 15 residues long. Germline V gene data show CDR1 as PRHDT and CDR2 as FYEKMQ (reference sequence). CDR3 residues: CASSLGSSGNEKLFF.

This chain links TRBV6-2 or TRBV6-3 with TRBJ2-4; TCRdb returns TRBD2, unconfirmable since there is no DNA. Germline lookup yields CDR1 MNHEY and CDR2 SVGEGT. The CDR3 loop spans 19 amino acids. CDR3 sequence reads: CASSYVGLAGFVAKNIQYF.

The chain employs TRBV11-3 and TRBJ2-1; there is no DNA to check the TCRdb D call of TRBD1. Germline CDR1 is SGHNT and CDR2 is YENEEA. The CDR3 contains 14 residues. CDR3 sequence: CASSPERGDSEQFF. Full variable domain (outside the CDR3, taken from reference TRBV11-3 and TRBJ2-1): EAGVVQSPRYKIIEKKQPVAFWCNPISGHNTLYWYLQNLGQGPELLIRYENEEAVDDSQLPKDRFSAERLKGVDSTLKIQPAELGDSAVYLCASSPERGDSEQFFGPGTRLTVL.

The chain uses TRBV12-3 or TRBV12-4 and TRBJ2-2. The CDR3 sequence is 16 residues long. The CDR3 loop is CASTSTMNTNTGELFF.

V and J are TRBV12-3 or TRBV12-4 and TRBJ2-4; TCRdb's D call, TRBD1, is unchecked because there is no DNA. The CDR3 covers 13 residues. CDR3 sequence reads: CASSLGGENIQYF.

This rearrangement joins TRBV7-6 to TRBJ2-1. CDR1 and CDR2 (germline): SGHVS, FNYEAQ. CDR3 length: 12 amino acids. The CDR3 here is CASSLAYNEQFF.

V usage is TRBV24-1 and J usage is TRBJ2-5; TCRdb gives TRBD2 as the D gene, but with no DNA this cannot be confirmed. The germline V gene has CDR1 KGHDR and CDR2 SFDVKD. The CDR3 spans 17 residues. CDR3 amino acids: CATSDSRGLAGGETQYF.

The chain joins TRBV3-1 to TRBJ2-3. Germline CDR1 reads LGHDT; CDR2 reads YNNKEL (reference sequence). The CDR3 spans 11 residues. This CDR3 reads CASSQGDTQYF.

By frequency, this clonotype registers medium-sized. The CDR3 spells CSGTGNTGELFF. The chain has TRBV29-1 and TRBJ2-2; TCRdb indicates TRBD1, and absent DNA this call remains unverified. The length of the CDR3 is 12 residues. Germline values: CDR1 SQVTM, CDR2 ANQGSEA.

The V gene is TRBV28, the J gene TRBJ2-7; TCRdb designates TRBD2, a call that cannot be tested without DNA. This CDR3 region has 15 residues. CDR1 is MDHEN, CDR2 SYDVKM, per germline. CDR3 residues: CASSLTSGWTYEQYF.